These 18 T cell receptor beta chains were sequenced from one sample in a study of control samples from healthy donors and cancer patients. Sequencing was performed with immunoSEQ multiplex PCR; in TCRdb, only in-frame clones are kept and a portion is missing. The sample holds over 70,000 clones, 85% to 90% seen once. The sample consisted of blood. The receptor set was obtained from a woman between 55 and 75 years old in good health.

The chain has TRBV5-4 and TRBJ2-3; D possibly corresponds to TRBD2 (5 bases). Germline CDR1 reads SGHNT; CDR2 reads YYREEE (reference sequence). The CDR3 runs to 15 residues. The V end was cut by 3 bases, the J end by 2 bases, with 13 bases between. The CDR3 protein is CASSWGRGFTDTQYF. CDR3 nucleotide sequence: TGTGCCAGCAGCTGGGGTCGGGGTTTCACAGATACGCAGTATTTT.

The chain uses TRBV5-1 and TRBJ2-1, with 11 nucleotides matching TRBD2. Per germline, CDR1 SGHRS and CDR2 YFSETQ. V lost 4 bases and J lost 1; bases outside the gene matches: 7. This CDR3 is 17 amino acids long. The chain's CDR3 is CASSPRTSGPSYNEQFF. CDR3 nucleotide sequence: TGCGCCAGCAGCCCGCGGACTAGCGGGCCTTCCTACAATGAGCAGTTCTTC.

This clone was detected only once. This chain links TRBV7-2 with TRBJ2-2; no clear D. The V gene's germline CDR1 is SGHTA and CDR2 FQGNSA. This CDR3 region has 14 residues. The germline V and J ends were trimmed by 3 bases and 1 base, with 6 bases remaining between them. DNA of the CDR3: TGTGCCAGCAGCTTCTCACAGAACACCGGGGAGCTGTTTTTT. This encodes CASSFSQNTGELFF.

The chain carries TRBV10-2 and TRBJ1-5, with TRBD1 identical over 7 bases. This CDR3 has 13 amino acids. V lost 7 bases and J lost 5; bases outside the gene matches: 5. Germline V gene lookup returns CDR1 WSHSY and CDR2 SAAADI. This CDR3 reads CASTRDRDQPQHF. CDR3 bases: TGCGCCAGCACCCGCGACAGGGATCAGCCCCAGCATTTT.

The chain uses TRBV10-3 and TRBJ2-3; 10 nucleotides line up with TRBD1. CDR1 and CDR2 from the germline V gene are ENHRY and SYGVKD. This CDR3 spans 16 amino acids. J lost 1 base, V lost 2 bases, and 3 bases had no gene match. In DNA form, the CDR3 reads TGTGCCATCAGTGAGGACAGGGGGCGCGGCACAGATACGCAGTATTTT. Its protein is CAISEDRGRGTDTQYF.

This clone was counted only a few times. The chain has TRBV28 and TRBJ2-5; 7 bases fit TRBD1. Germline V gives CDR1 MDHEN, CDR2 SYDVKM. The ends lost 5 bases at V and 5 bases at J; junction bases unmatched: 11. The CDR3 runs 15 residues. Here the CDR3 reads CASSLPLTGRETQYF. The CDR3 region has the DNA TGTGCCAGCAGTCTACCCTTGACAGGGCGGGAGACCCAGTACTTC.

The V gene is TRBV28, the J gene TRBJ1-2, with unresolved D. The V and J ends lost 4 bases and 3 bases respectively, with 9 bases between them. The CDR3 consists of 13 residues. Germline V gene sequence: CDR1 MDHEN, CDR2 SYDVKM. The CDR3 sequence: CASSSLRDYGYTF. CDR3 sequence (DNA): TGTGCCAGCAGTTCCCTTAGGGACTATGGCTACACCTTC.

This clone was detected a few times. V gene TRBV10-3 combines with J gene TRBJ2-7, with a tentative D call TRBD2 (5 bases). This CDR3 region has 12 residues. The V gene lost 8 bases and the J gene lost 9 bases, with 17 bases spanning the gap. Germline assignment: CDR1 ENHRY and CDR2 SYGVKD. The CDR3 DNA reads TGTGCCATCGGGCCTAGGAAAGGGAGGCAGTACTTC. The encoded protein is CAIGPRKGRQYF.

This clone was counted a single time. V is TRBV10-1 and J is TRBJ2-4; 8 nucleotides match TRBD1. Germline CDR1 is WNHNN and CDR2 is SYGVQD (reference sequence). V shed 2 bases, J shed 7 bases, and the junction held 4 bases outside the gene matches. The CDR3 totals 14 residues. Here the CDR3 reads CASSEGQGGNIQYF. The CDR3 DNA sequence: TGCGCCAGCAGTGAGGGACAGGGAGGCAACATTCAGTACTTC.

The rearrangement links TRBV6-2 or TRBV6-3 to TRBJ1-2; possible D gene TRBD1, 5 bases. Trimming removed 2 bases at V and 4 bases at J, with 14 bases between. There are 15 residues in the CDR3. Germline CDR1 and CDR2: MNHEY and SVGEGT. Written as DNA, the CDR3 is TGTGCCAGCAGTTACCGGAGGGGAACGGGCTATGGCTACACCTTC. Translation gives CASSYRRGTGYGYTF.

The chain combines TRBV19 with TRBJ1-2; maybe TRBD1 (5 bases). The germline V gene has CDR1 LNHDA and CDR2 SQIVND (reference sequence). V lost 10 bases, J lost 8 bases, and 23 bases lay in between. CDR3 size: 14 residues. The CDR3 DNA reads TGTGCCACCCGAAGGGGTGGGCAGGGAGGAGGCTACACCTTC. Amino acids: CATRRGGQGGGYTF. Full variable domain (outside the CDR3, taken from reference TRBV19 and TRBJ1-2): DGGITQSPKYLFRKEGQNVTLSCEQNLNHDAMYWYRQDPGQGLRLIYYSQIVNDFQKGDIAEGYSVSREKKESFPLTVTSAQKNPTAFYLCATRRGGQGGGYTFGSGTRLTVV.

A single count supports this clone. The V and J genes are TRBV7-2 and TRBJ2-1, with TRBD2 matching over 9 bases. CDR3 length: 15 residues. Germline lookup yields CDR1 SGHTA and CDR2 FQGNSA. The J segment lost 7 bases and the V segment lost 3 bases, leaving 7 bases of the junction unmatched. CDR3 in amino acids: CASSFSGSYGNEQFF. In DNA form, the CDR3 reads TGTGCCAGCAGCTTTAGCGGGAGTTACGGAAATGAGCAGTTCTTC.

The chain carries TRBV5-1 and TRBJ1-1; maybe TRBD1 (6 bases). The germline V gene has CDR1 SGHRS and CDR2 YFSETQ. With 6 bases removed from V and 5 bases from J, the gap between germline ends came to 14 bases. The CDR3 sequence is 13 residues long. CDR3 bases: TGCGCCAGCACTCACGATACAGGGACTGAAGCTTTCTTT. Its protein product is CASTHDTGTEAFF.

The gene calls are TRBV4-1 and TRBJ2-2; tentative D call: TRBD2 (6 bases). The CDR3 covers 21 residues. Germline V gene sequence: CDR1 MGHRA, CDR2 YSYEKL. The germline V and J ends were trimmed by 2 bases and 3 bases, with 28 bases remaining between them. The CDR3 sequence is CASSQRTLFGRFYRDTGELFF. The CDR3 DNA sequence: TGCGCCAGCAGCCAAAGGACTCTATTTGGGAGGTTCTACCGTGACACCGGGGAGCTGTTTTTT.

The V call is TRBV2, the J call TRBJ2-7, with TRBD1 matching over 7 bases. Germline CDR1 reads SNHLY; CDR2 reads FYNNEI. The CDR3 length is 14 residues. Trimming removed 6 bases from V and 1 base from J; junction bases left unmatched: 6. The chain's CDR3 is CASRAGTVSYEQYF. As DNA, the CDR3 is TGTGCCAGCAGGGCCGGGACAGTTTCCTACGAGCAGTACTTC.

V and J are TRBV19 and TRBJ2-5, with D perhaps matching TRBD2 (5 bases). The CDR3 totals 13 residues. From germline, CDR1 is LNHDA and CDR2 SQIVND (reference sequence). The V end was cut by 7 bases, the J end by 2 bases, with 11 bases between. The CDR3 nucleotides are TGTGCCAGTAAAGGAAGCGGACAAGAGACCCAGTACTTC. Amino acid sequence: CASKGSGQETQYF.

The chain carries TRBV5-8 and TRBJ1-2, with a weak D call TRBD1 (5 bases). Germline V gives CDR1 SGHTS, CDR2 YDEGEE. The V and J ends lost 4 bases and 0 bases respectively, with 10 bases between them. CDR3 length: 14 residues. CDR3: CASSLGGANYGYTF. As DNA, the CDR3 is TGTGCCAGCAGCCTGGGGGGGGCTAACTATGGCTACACCTTC. The whole variable domain, filled in from reference TRBV5-8 and TRBJ1-2, reads EAGVTQSPTHLIKTRGQQATLRCSPISGHTSVYWYQQALGLGLQFLLWYDEGEERNRGNFPPRFSGRQFPNYSSELNVNALELEDSALYLCASSLGGANYGYTFGSGTRLTVV.

The V call is TRBV4-1, the J call TRBJ1-6; D ambiguous. The germline V and J ends were trimmed by 1 base and 0 bases, with 13 bases remaining between them. This CDR3 has 18 amino acids. The germline gives CDR1 MGHRA, CDR2 YSYEKL. CDR3 in amino acids: CASSQGRRSSSYNSPLHF. The CDR3 DNA is TGCGCCAGCAGCCAAGGAAGACGGAGTAGCTCCTATAATTCACCCCTCCACTTT.